This entry is about one T cell receptor beta chain. The V gene lost 5 bases and the J gene lost 5 bases, with 15 bases spanning the gap. Germline CDR1 is SGHTA and CDR2 is FQGNSA. This CDR3 contains 14 residues. The entry originates in a study of blood T cell repertoires in COVID-19. As for the study in general: Collection of acute and convalescent COVID-19 samples took place in the United States, Italy and Spain. In each case, the material was cDNA or gDNA derived from T cells, B-cell-depleted T cells, or PBMCs.

Methods used by the authors: Estimated nucleated cell counts came from reference gene primer amplification. The assay was immunoSEQ multiplex PCR, and TCRdb's table has in-frame clones only and misses some. V and J calls and clone size come straight from that table; D and trimming were deduced from the DNA. In the table there are approximately 37,000 clones, around nine tenths of which are singletons. The chain joins TRBV7-2 to TRBJ2-5; TRBD1 is a possible D gene (5 bases). What was sequenced was peripheral blood. The receptor's source is a human donor in a cohort sampled during active COVID-19. The CDR3 reads CASSPGPAGETQYF. CDR3 nucleotides: TGTGCCAGCAGCCCTGGACCTGCAGGGGAGACCCAGTACTTC.